This T cell receptor (beta chain) was identified during a study of prognosis after radiotherapy for stage I lung cancer. Across the study: Alongside stereotactic body radiotherapy, concurrent therapy was given to no patient.

Multiplex PCR, run in two rounds, amplified TCR beta CDR3 from genomic DNA. Individual primers that were specific to each TRBV and TRBJ gene served in first-round PCR. TCRdb itself ran the multiplex PCR reads through MiXCR, one entry per CDR3 protein. The sample lists approximately 17,000 distinct CDR3 sequences, about 40% occurring once. Prior chemotherapy, radiotherapy and other malignancies were absent; CT and PET/CT showed node-negative disease. The CDR3 spans 14 residues. In germline, CDR1 is MNHEY, CDR2 SVGEGT. With respect to this clonotype: At one boundary the junction diverges from the germline segment, which might be a read error.

The clonotype was recovered from a donor over 45 with non-small cell lung cancer. The source material was PBMCs, sampled before or after stereotactic body radiation therapy (not recorded which). This chain joins TRBV6-2 or TRBV6-3 and TRBJ1-2; the D is unclear. In DNA, the CDR3 is TGTGCCAGCAGTTACGGGTCCGGACGCTATTGCTACACCTTC. This translates into CASSYGSGRYCYTF.